The 18 T cell receptor beta chains in this list originate from one sample, sequenced in a study of T cells after yellow fever vaccination. In TCRdb, the 5' RACE reads were re-called with MiXCR into one record per CDR3 protein. The sample carries 200,000 to 300,000 distinct CDR3 sequences, 13% recorded once. The source material was CD4+ T cells sorted from PBMCs, sampled 45 days after the yellow fever booster vaccination. The receptors stem from a man under 40 who received the YFV17D yellow fever vaccine.

This clonotype has only a few counts. The V call is TRBV12-3 or TRBV12-4, the J call TRBJ2-5; D could derive from TRBD1 or TRBD2 (5 bases each). This CDR3 contains 14 residues. The germline V and J ends were trimmed by 1 base and 5 bases, with 11 bases remaining between them. The CDR3 nucleotides read TGTGCCAGCAGTTTAGGGGGGATTAGGGAGACCCAGTACTTC. Translation gives CASSLGGIRETQYF.

The chain joins TRBV5-6 to TRBJ2-3; D is possibly TRBD2 (6 bases). V gave up 5 bases and J gave up 6 bases, with 16 bases separating them. There are 14 residues in the CDR3. Germline V gives CDR1 SGHDT, CDR2 YYEEEE. As DNA, the CDR3 is TGTGCCAGCAGTGTGGGCGGAGGGAGTGATACGCAGTATTTT. Translation: CASSVGGGSDTQYF.

At least ten counts were recorded for this clonotype. The chain recombines TRBV20-1 with TRBJ2-7; TRBD1 matches at 9 bases. V shed 6 bases and J 0 bases; nucleotides not matched to a gene: 9. The germline gives CDR1 DFQATT, CDR2 SNEGSKA (reference sequence). CDR3 length: 15 residues. CDR3 residues: CSAKTGGKSSYEQYF. Here the CDR3 DNA reads TGCAGTGCAAAGACAGGGGGAAAAAGCTCCTACGAGCAGTACTTC.

The chain carries TRBV20-1 and TRBJ2-5; TRBD1 or TRBD2 may be the D gene (6 bases each). CDR1 and CDR2 (germline): DFQATT, SNEGSKA (reference sequence). CDR3 length: 13 amino acids. V was pared by 3 bases and J by 2 bases, with 10 bases between. CDR3 coding DNA: TGCAGTGCTAGGGGGGGCAGGCAAGAGACCCAGTACTTC. Residues: CSARGGRQETQYF.

The genes are TRBV6-2 or TRBV6-3 and TRBJ1-5; tentatively, D is TRBD1 (6 bases). The CDR3 is made up of 14 amino acids. Trimming stripped 6 bases from V and 6 bases from J, with 15 bases between. Looked up from germline, CDR1 is MNHEY and CDR2 is SVGEGT. The CDR3 spells CASRASGAGQPQHF. The DNA of the CDR3 is TGTGCCAGCAGGGCCTCGGGGGCCGGTCAGCCCCAGCATTTT.

This clonotype occurred a few times. This chain uses TRBV18 with TRBJ2-7, with 11 bases aligning to TRBD2. Germline V lookup: CDR1 KGHSH, CDR2 LQKENI. The J segment lost 4 bases and the V segment lost 2 bases, leaving 7 bases of the junction unmatched. There are 16 residues in the CDR3. CDR3: CASSPRRLAGRYEQYF. In nucleotides, the CDR3 is TGTGCCAGCTCACCAAGGAGACTAGCGGGGAGGTACGAGCAGTACTTC. The whole variable domain, filled in from reference TRBV18 and TRBJ2-7, reads NAGVMQNPRHLVRRRGQEARLRCSPMKGHSHVYWYRQLPEEGLKFMVYLQKENIIDESGMPKERFSAEFPKEGPSILRIQQVVRGDSAAYFCASSPRRLAGRYEQYFGPGTRLTVT.

The chain links TRBV7-2 to TRBJ2-7; 7 bases match TRBD2. J gave up 6 bases and V 5 bases, and 7 bases lay outside the gene matches. The V gene's germline CDR1 is SGHTA and CDR2 FQGNSA. The CDR3 covers 13 residues. The CDR3 spells CASSQNRLAEQYF. The DNA for the CDR3 is TGTGCCAGCAGCCAGAATCGACTAGCCGAGCAGTACTTC. Combining the CDR3 with reference TRBV7-2 and TRBJ2-7 gives the whole variable domain GAGVSQSPSNKVTEKGKDVELRCDPISGHTALYWYRQSLGQGLEFLIYFQGNSAPDKSGLPSDRFSAERTGGSVSTLTIQRTQQEDSAVYLCASSQNRLAEQYFGPGTRLTVT.

This clonotype turned up a few times. The V and J genes are TRBV30 and TRBJ2-7, with D tentatively TRBD2 (5 bases). Germline CDR1 GTSNPN, CDR2 SVGIG (reference sequence). The CDR3 has 13 residues. The V end lost 2 bases, the J end lost 2 bases, and 10 bases lay between the germline ends. CDR3 sequence reads: CAWSSGTPYEQYF. The DNA of the CDR3 is TGTGCCTGGAGTAGCGGCACTCCCTACGAGCAGTACTTC.

The rearrangement joins TRBV12-3 or TRBV12-4 to TRBJ1-2; 9 nucleotides line up with TRBD1. The CDR3 runs to 13 residues. V gave up 5 bases and J gave up 7 bases; unmatched junction bases: 5. The CDR3 DNA is TGTGCCAGCAGTACGGGACAGGGTAGTGGCTACACCTTC. Translating gives CASSTGQGSGYTF.

The genes are TRBV20-1 and TRBJ2-3; 7 positions agree with TRBD2. CDR3 length: 17 residues. Trimming took 2 bases from V and 2 from J; bases not matched to a gene: 13. CDR1 and CDR2 (germline): DFQATT, SNEGSKA (reference sequence). DNA of the CDR3: TGCAGTGCTAGACCGGGAAATGGGCTAGCGGTCACAGATACGCAGTATTTT. Its translation: CSARPGNGLAVTDTQYF.

This clonotype was counted at least ten times. The chain has TRBV7-2 and TRBJ2-2; 7 bases map to TRBD2. The V segment lost 3 bases and the J segment 1 base; nucleotides outside the gene matches: 5. The V gene's germline CDR1 is SGHTA and CDR2 FQGNSA. The length of the CDR3 is 16 residues. The CDR3 sequence: CASSFPASGNTGELFF. The CDR3 DNA follows: TGTGCCAGCAGCTTTCCGGCTAGCGGGAACACCGGGGAGCTGTTTTTT. The variable domain in full, with the rest retrieved from reference TRBV7-2 and TRBJ2-2, is GAGVSQSPSNKVTEKGKDVELRCDPISGHTALYWYRQSLGQGLEFLIYFQGNSAPDKSGLPSDRFSAERTGGSVSTLTIQRTQQEDSAVYLCASSFPASGNTGELFFGEGSRLTVL.

This clonotype was counted a few times. V gene TRBV5-1 combines with J gene TRBJ1-4; no definite D call. The ends were cut back, 2 bases at V and 2 bases at J, with 7 bases in the middle. CDR3 length: 14 amino acids. Germline V gene lookup returns CDR1 SGHRS and CDR2 YFSETQ. The CDR3 DNA sequence: TGCGCCAGCAGCTTCTCGGGTACTAATGAAAAACTGTTTTTT. It encodes CASSFSGTNEKLFF.

This clonotype has a handful of counts. The chain combines TRBV5-1 with TRBJ2-5, with 9 nucleotides matching TRBD1. V was clipped by 3 bases and J by 5 bases; unmatched bases: 5. Germline CDR1 is SGHRS and CDR2 is YFSETQ. The CDR3 contains 14 residues. The CDR3 nucleotides read TGCGCCAGCAGCTGGGGACAGGGTGACGAGACCCAGTACTTC. Translation: CASSWGQGDETQYF.

This clonotype was seen more than once but under ten times. The chain joins TRBV12-3 or TRBV12-4 to TRBJ2-7; D remains unclear. The CDR3 totals 14 residues. The ends were cut back, 6 bases at V and 0 bases at J, with 12 bases in the middle. The CDR3 region is CASRLTQSSYEQYF. CDR3 DNA sequence: TGTGCCAGCAGACTGACACAAAGCTCCTACGAGCAGTACTTC.

The V and J genes are TRBV7-2 and TRBJ2-7; 8 nucleotides agree with TRBD2. This CDR3 comprises 14 residues. V lost 5 bases to trimming and J lost 5 bases; unmatched junction nucleotides: 8. Germline values: CDR1 SGHTA, CDR2 FQGNSA. The CDR3: CASSLFGGVDEQYF. The CDR3 coding sequence is TGTGCCAGCAGCCTATTCGGGGGGGTCGACGAGCAGTACTTC.

This clonotype was counted between two and nine times. The gene calls are TRBV20-1 and TRBJ2-5; no clear D gene. Per germline, CDR1 DFQATT and CDR2 SNEGSKA (reference sequence). Between the trimmed V and J ends, which lost 3 bases and 5 bases, there was a span of 13 bases. The CDR3 has 13 amino acids. CDR3 DNA sequence: TGCAGTGCTAGTGCTGGAGCCGGGGAGACCCAGTACTTC. Translation gives CSASAGAGETQYF.

This clonotype was picked up one time. The rearrangement links TRBV6-5 to TRBJ2-2; D possibly matches TRBD1 or TRBD2 (5 bases each). Deletions cut 5 bases from V and 1 base from J, with 11 bases between. From germline, CDR1 is MNHEY and CDR2 SVGAGI. The CDR3 runs 15 residues. The CDR3 reads CASSHGTKNTGELFF. CDR3 coding DNA: TGTGCCAGCAGTCACGGGACCAAGAACACCGGGGAGCTGTTTTTT.

This clonotype was seen more than once but under ten times. The chain carries TRBV20-1 and TRBJ2-7; tentatively, D is TRBD2 (6 bases). This CDR3 has 12 residues. Germline assignment: CDR1 DFQATT and CDR2 SNEGSKA (reference sequence). Trimming removed 3 bases at V and 5 bases at J, with 11 bases between. For the CDR3, the DNA is TGCAGTGCTAGGCCAGGCGGGGACGAGCAGTACTTC. It translates to CSARPGGDEQYF.